This is a list of T cell receptor beta chains from one sample in a study of blood T cell repertoires in COVID-19. Generated by immunoSEQ multiplex PCR, the TCRdb table keeps only in-frame clones and is missing some. The sample contains 130,000 to 150,000 clones, approximately 84% of which appear only once. Sequencing was carried out using peripheral blood. These receptors came from a woman in her sixties or seventies with acute or convalescent COVID-19. Both conserved end residues are part of each CDR3. Fields, in order: D gene, J gene, V gene, CDR3 DNA, CDR3 protein. The D gene is left open where the match is weak.

>TRBD2|TRBJ2-7|TRBV10-3
TGTGCCATCAGTGGACTAGCGGGCGGCTACGAGCAGTACTTC
CAISGLAGGYEQYF
>TRBD1|TRBJ1-6|TRBV30
TGTGCCTGGAGGGGACAGGTTTCGGCCCTCCACTTT
CAWRGQVSALHF
>.|TRBJ1-1|TRBV12-3/TRBV12-4
TGTGCCAGCAGTTTATTTGTCAGGACTGAAGCTTTCTTT
CASSLFVRTEAFF
>.|TRBJ2-1|TRBV27
TGTGCCAGCAGTTCCCCTACTAGCTCACTGAGCTCCTACAATGAGCAGTTCTTC
CASSSPTSSLSSYNEQFF
>.|TRBJ2-1|TRBV4-2
TGTGCCAGCAGCCAAGATGCAGGCCTCTACAATGAGCAGTTCTTC
CASSQDAGLYNEQFF
>.|TRBJ1-2|TRBV3-1/TRBV3-2
TGTGCCAGCAGCCAAGATTTAAAGACTTGTACCTTC
CASSQDLKTCTF
>TRBD1|TRBJ2-1|TRBV27
TGTGCCAGCAAGGACAGGGGGCAGGATGAGCAGTTCTTC
CASKDRGQDEQFF
>.|TRBJ2-7|TRBV7-2
TGTGCCAGCAGCTTGAGGTACCGAGACGAGCAGTACTTC
CASSLRYRDEQYF
>TRBD1|TRBJ2-5|TRBV28
TGTGCCAGCAGTTTATTAGTCATCAGGGACAGCCAAGAGACCCAGTACTTC
CASSLLVIRDSQETQYF
>.|TRBJ1-2|TRBV28
TGTGCCAGCAGGAGGGGAGGGGAGTATGGCTACACCTTC
CASRRGGEYGYTF